Listed here are 9 T cell receptor beta chains from one sample, sequenced in a study of T cell repertoires and HLA-DP antigens. Which antigens these TCRs recognize remains unknown. The repertoire was sequenced with immunoSEQ multiplex PCR; TCRdb's copy has only in-frame clones and lacks some. The table includes over 100,000 clones, 80% to 95% detected once. Material: CD4+ T cells from PBMCs. These receptors all come from a woman under 30 in good health and CMV-seronegative.

The V call is TRBV6-5, the J call TRBJ1-1; D is unclear. CDR1 is MNHEY and CDR2 is SVGAGI in the germline V gene. The CDR3 contains 14 residues. The V gene lost 0 bases and the J gene lost 0 bases, with 5 bases spanning the gap. CDR3 residues: CASSYSELNTEAFF. For the CDR3, the DNA is TGTGCCAGCAGTTACTCGGAGTTGAACACTGAAGCTTTCTTT.

The chain recombines TRBV30 with TRBJ2-2; TRBD2 matches 11 bases. Per the germline V gene, CDR1 is GTSNPN and CDR2 is SVGIG (reference sequence). J lost 6 bases, V lost 5 bases, and 14 bases had no gene match. The CDR3 extends over 17 amino acids. CDR3 coding DNA: TGTGCCTGGGGAGGGGCCCAGACTAGCGGGACCGCCGGGGAGCTGTTTTTT. It encodes CAWGGAQTSGTAGELFF. The variable domain in full, completed from reference TRBV30 and TRBJ2-2, reads SQTIHQWPATLVQPVGSPLSLECTVEGTSNPNLYWYRQAAGRGLQLLFYSVGIGQISSEVPQNLSASRPQDRQFILSSKKLLLSDSGFYLCAWGGAQTSGTAGELFFGEGSRLTVL.

The chain links TRBV10-1 to TRBJ2-5; D is possibly TRBD1 or TRBD2 (6 bases each). V lost 2 bases, J lost 1 base, and 8 bases lay in between. The CDR3 extends over 14 amino acids. Germline CDR1 reads WNHNN; CDR2 reads SYGVQD (reference sequence). CDR3 in DNA: TGCGCCAGCAGTGAGGGGGGGCCCCAAGAGACCCAGTACTTC. Translated: CASSEGGPQETQYF.

The chain recombines TRBV28 with TRBJ1-2, with a weak D call TRBD1 (5 bases). Germline CDR1 is MDHEN and CDR2 is SYDVKM. V was shortened by 6 bases and J by 2 bases, with 10 bases between the two germline ends. The CDR3 contains 13 residues. CDR3 nucleotide sequence: TGTGCCAGCAGCGGCAGGGCAAACTATGGCTACACCTTC. This encodes CASSGRANYGYTF.

The chain carries TRBV5-5 and TRBJ1-6; D is unresolved. Germline V gene data show CDR1 as SGHKS and CDR2 as YYEKEE (reference sequence). Trimming took off 1 base at V and 0 bases at J, with 11 bases between the two ends. CDR3 length: 17 amino acids. DNA of the CDR3: TGTGCCAGCAGCTTGAAGGTGATGAGCTCCTATAATTCACCCCTCCACTTT. This gives the protein CASSLKVMSSYNSPLHF.

The J gene is TRBJ1-4, the V gene TRBV27; D may be TRBD1 (5 bases). The CDR3 runs 15 residues. The V gene lost 6 bases and the J gene lost 8 bases, with 19 bases spanning the gap. Germline-derived CDR1 and CDR2 are MNHEY and SMNVEV (reference sequence). Here the CDR3 reads CASRPWTGGREKLFF. In nucleotides, the CDR3 is TGTGCCAGCAGGCCCTGGACGGGGGGGAGAGAAAAACTGTTTTTT.

The V gene is TRBV18, the J gene TRBJ1-4, with D hard to call. The V and J ends lost 1 base and 2 bases respectively, with 5 bases between them. CDR1 is KGHSH and CDR2 is LQKENI in the germline V gene. The CDR3 runs 14 residues. CDR3 coding DNA: TGTGCCAGCTCACCACAGGGTACTAATGAAAAACTGTTTTTT. This translates into CASSPQGTNEKLFF. Combining the CDR3 with reference TRBV18 and TRBJ1-4 gives the whole variable domain NAGVMQNPRHLVRRRGQEARLRCSPMKGHSHVYWYRQLPEEGLKFMVYLQKENIIDESGMPKERFSAEFPKEGPSILRIQQVVRGDSAAYFCASSPQGTNEKLFFGSGTQLSVL.

The genes are TRBV19 and TRBJ1-6, with 7 bases that match TRBD1. From germline, CDR1 is LNHDA and CDR2 SQIVND (reference sequence). The V and J ends lost 7 bases and 5 bases, in that order; junction bases with no gene match: 8. The CDR3 has 15 amino acids. This CDR3 reads CASKVQGSDNSPLHF. For the CDR3, the DNA is TGTGCCAGTAAGGTACAGGGGTCCGATAATTCACCCCTCCACTTT.

As for this clone: One end of the junction fails to match germline, which may point to a read error. This chain links TRBV9 with TRBJ1-4; D is unclear. The germline gives CDR1 SGDLS, CDR2 YYNGEE. The CDR3 has 15 amino acids. This CDR3 is CASNVDGAVGEKLFF. CDR3 nucleotides: TGTGCCAGCAACGTAGATGGTGCGGTAGGTGAAAAACTGTTTTTT.